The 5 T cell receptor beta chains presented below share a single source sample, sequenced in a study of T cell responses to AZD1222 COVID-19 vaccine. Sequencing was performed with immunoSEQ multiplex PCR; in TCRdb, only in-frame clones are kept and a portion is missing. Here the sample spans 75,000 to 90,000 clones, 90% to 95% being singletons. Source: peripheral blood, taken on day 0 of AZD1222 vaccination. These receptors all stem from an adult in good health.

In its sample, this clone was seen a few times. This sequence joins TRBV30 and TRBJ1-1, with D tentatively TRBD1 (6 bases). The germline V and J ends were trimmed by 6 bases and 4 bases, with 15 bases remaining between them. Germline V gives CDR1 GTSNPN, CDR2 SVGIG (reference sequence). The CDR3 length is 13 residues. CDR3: CACPRGGRTEAFF. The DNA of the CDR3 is TGTGCCTGCCCCCGAGGGGGACGCACTGAAGCTTTCTTT.

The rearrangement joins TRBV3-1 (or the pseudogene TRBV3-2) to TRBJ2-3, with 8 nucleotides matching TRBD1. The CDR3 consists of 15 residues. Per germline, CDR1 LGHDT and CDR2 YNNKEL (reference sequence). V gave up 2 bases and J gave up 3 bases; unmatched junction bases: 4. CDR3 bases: TGTGCCAGCAGCCAAAGGGACAGGTTGACAGATACGCAGTATTTT. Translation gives CASSQRDRLTDTQYF.

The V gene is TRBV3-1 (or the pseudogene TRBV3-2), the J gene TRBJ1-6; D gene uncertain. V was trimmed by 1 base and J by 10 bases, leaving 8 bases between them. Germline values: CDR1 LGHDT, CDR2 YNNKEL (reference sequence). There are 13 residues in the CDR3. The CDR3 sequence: CASSQAAGSPLHF. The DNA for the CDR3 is TGTGCCAGCAGCCAAGCCGCCGGCTCACCCCTCCACTTT.

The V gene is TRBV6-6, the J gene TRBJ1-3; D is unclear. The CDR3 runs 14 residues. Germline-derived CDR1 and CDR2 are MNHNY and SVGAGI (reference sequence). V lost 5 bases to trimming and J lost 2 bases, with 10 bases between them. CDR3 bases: TGTGCCAGCAGTCCTCCGGGAGCTGGAAACACCATATATTTT. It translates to CASSPPGAGNTIYF.

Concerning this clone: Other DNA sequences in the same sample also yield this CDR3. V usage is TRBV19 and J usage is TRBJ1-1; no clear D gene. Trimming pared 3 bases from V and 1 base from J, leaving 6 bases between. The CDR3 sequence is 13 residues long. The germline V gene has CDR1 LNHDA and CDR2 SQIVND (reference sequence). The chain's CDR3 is CASSIRQNTEAFF. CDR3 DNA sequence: TGTGCCAGTAGTATTAGGCAGAACACTGAAGCTTTCTTT.